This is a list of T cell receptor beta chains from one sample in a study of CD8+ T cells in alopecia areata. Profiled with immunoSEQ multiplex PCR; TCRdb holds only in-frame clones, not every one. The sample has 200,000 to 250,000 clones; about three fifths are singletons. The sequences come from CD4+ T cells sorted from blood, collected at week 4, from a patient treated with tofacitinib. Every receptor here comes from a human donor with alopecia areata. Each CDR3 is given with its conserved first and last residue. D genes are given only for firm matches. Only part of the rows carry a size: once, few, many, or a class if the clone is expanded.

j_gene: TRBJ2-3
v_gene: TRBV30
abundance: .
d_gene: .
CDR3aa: CAWSVEPNTQYF
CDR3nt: TGTGCCTGGAGTGTAGAGCCCAATACGCAGTATTTT

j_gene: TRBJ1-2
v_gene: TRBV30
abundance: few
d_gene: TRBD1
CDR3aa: CAWSRDRGGYTF
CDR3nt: TGTGCCTGGAGTCGGGACAGGGGTGGCTACACCTTC

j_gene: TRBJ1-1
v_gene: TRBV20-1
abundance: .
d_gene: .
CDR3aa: CSARRAEAFF
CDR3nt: TGCAGTGCTAGAAGGGCTGAAGCTTTCTTT

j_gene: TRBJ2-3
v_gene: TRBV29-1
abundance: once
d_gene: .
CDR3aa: CSGTGATDTQYF
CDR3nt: TGCAGCGGTACGGGAGCCACAGATACGCAGTATTTT

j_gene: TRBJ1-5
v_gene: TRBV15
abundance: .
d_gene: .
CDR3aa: CATSRDDSDQPQHF
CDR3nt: TGTGCCACCAGCAGAGATGACAGCGATCAGCCCCAGCATTTT

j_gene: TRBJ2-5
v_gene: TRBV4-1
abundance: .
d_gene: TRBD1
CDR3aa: CASSQGHGTEETQYF
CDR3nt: TGCGCCAGCAGCCAAGGCCATGGGACAGAAGAGACCCAGTACTTC

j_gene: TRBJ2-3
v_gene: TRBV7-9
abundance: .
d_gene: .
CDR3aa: CASSLSLPTDTQYF
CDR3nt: TGTGCCAGCAGCTTATCCTTACCCACAGATACGCAGTATTTT

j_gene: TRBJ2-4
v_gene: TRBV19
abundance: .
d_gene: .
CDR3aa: CASSTFGLGAKNIQYF
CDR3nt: TGTGCCAGTAGTACCTTTGGTTTGGGGGCCAAAAACATTCAGTACTTC

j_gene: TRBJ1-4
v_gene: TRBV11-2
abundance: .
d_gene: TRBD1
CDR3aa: CASSLGQGAEKLFF
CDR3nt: TGTGCCAGCAGCTTGGGCCAGGGGGCTGAAAAACTGTTTTTT

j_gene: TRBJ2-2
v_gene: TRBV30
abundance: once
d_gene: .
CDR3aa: CAGGRGAGELFF
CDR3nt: TGTGCTGGGGGGCGAGGCGCCGGGGAGCTGTTTTTT

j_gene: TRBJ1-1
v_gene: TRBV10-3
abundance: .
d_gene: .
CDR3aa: CAISDRGGETEAFF
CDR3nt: TGTGCCATCAGTGACCGGGGAGGCGAGACTGAAGCTTTCTTT

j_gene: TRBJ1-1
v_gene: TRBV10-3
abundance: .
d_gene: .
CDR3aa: CAISDYSTGRITEAFF
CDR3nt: TGTGCCATCAGTGACTATTCGACAGGCCGGATCACTGAAGCTTTCTTT

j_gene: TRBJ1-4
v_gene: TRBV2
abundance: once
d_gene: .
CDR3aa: CATQLEEATNEKLFF
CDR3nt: TGTGCCACGCAACTAGAGGAGGCAACTAATGAAAAACTGTTTTTT

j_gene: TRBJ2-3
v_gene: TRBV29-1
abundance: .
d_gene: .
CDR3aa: CSVGLGRDTQYF
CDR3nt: TGCAGCGTAGGCCTGGGGCGTGATACGCAGTATTTT

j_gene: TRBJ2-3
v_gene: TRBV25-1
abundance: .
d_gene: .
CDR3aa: CASSDEKGPDTQYF
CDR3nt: TGTGCCAGCAGTGACGAGAAGGGGCCAGATACGCAGTATTTT

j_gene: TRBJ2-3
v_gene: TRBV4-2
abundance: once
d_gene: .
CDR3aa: CASSQEIPTDTQYF
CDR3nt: TGTGCCAGCAGCCAAGAGATTCCAACAGATACGCAGTATTTT

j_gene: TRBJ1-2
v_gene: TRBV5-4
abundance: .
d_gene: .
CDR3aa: CASSLDREGYTF
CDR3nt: TGTGCCAGCAGCTTGGACAGGGAAGGCTACACCTTC

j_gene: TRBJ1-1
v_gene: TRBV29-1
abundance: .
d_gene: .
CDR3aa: CSVEGDTWPKSHTEAFF
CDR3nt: TGCAGCGTTGAAGGGGACACCTGGCCAAAGTCGCACACTGAAGCTTTCTTT

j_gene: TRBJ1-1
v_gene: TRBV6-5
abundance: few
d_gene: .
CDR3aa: CASSYSTDLGNTEAFF
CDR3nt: TGTGCCAGCAGTTACTCGACAGATTTGGGGAACACTGAAGCTTTCTTT

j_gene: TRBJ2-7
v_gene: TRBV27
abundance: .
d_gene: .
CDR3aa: CASSSEGAGTYEQYF
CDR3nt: TGTGCCAGCAGTTCAGAAGGGGCAGGGACCTACGAGCAGTACTTC

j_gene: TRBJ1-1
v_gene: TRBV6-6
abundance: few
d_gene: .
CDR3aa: CASSYSRGMETEAFF
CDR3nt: TGTGCCAGCAGTTACTCGAGGGGGATGGAGACTGAAGCTTTCTTT

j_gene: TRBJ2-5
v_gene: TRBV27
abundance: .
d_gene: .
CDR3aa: CASSLSWGQETQYF
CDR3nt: TGTGCCAGCAGTTTATCTTGGGGGCAAGAGACCCAGTACTTC

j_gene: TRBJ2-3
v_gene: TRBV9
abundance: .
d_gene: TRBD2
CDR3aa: CASSIRSGGATDTQYF
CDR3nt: TGTGCCAGCAGCATCCGTAGCGGGGGGGCCACAGATACGCAGTATTTT

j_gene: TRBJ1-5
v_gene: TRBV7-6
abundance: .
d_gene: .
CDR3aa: CASSLWGQPQHF
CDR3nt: TGTGCCAGCAGCTTATGGGGTCAGCCCCAGCATTTT

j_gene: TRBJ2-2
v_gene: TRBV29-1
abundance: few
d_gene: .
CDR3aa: CSVSVVYSANTGELFF
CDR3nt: TGCAGCGTTTCCGTGGTATACAGCGCGAACACCGGGGAGCTGTTTTTT

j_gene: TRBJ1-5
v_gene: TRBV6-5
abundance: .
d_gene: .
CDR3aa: CASRRYSNQPQHF
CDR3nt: TGTGCCAGCCGACGATACAGCAATCAGCCCCAGCATTTT

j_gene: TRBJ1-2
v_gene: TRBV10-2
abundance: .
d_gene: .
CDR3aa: CASSESRYNNYGYTF
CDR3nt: TGCGCCAGCAGTGAGTCGAGGTACAATAACTATGGCTACACCTTC

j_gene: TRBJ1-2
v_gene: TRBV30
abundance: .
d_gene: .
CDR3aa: CAWSPPGSGYTF
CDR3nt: TGTGCCTGGAGTCCTCCAGGTTCTGGCTACACCTTC

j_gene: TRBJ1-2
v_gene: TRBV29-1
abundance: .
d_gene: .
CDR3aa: CSVESIIIGFVNYGYTF
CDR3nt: TGCAGCGTTGAATCCATCATTATCGGGTTCGTTAACTATGGCTACACCTTC

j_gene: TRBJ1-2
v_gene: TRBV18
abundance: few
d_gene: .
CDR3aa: CASSLGTSTHYGYTF
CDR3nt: TGTGCCAGCTCCCTAGGGACAAGTACCCACTATGGCTACACCTTC

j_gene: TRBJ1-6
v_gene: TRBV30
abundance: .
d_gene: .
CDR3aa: CARMDSSYNSPLHF
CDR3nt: TGTGCCAGAATGGACAGCTCCTATAATTCACCCCTCCACTTT

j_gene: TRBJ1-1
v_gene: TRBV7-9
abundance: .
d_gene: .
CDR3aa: CASSLSPGLEAFF
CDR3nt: TGTGCCAGCAGTCTATCACCGGGACTCGAAGCTTTCTTT

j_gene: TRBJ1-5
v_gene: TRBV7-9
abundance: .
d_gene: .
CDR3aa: CASSSTSGENNQPQHF
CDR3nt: TGTGCCAGCAGCTCTACCTCAGGGGAAAACAATCAGCCCCAGCATTTT

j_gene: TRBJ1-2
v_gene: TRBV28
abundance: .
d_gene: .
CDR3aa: CASSPPRSGYTF
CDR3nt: TGTGCCAGCAGCCCACCCAGGAGCGGCTACACCTTC

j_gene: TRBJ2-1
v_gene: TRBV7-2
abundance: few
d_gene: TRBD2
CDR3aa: CASSLTSGVYNEQFF
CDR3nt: TGTGCCAGCAGCTTGACTAGCGGGGTATACAATGAGCAGTTCTTC

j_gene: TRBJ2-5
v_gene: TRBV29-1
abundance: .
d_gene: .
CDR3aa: CSATRRGDRETQYF
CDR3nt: TGCAGCGCAACTCGGAGGGGGGATCGGGAGACCCAGTACTTC

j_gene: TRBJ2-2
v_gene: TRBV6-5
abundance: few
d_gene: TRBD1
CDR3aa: CASSLDRANTGELFF
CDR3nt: TGTGCCAGCAGTTTGGACAGGGCGAACACCGGGGAGCTGTTTTTT

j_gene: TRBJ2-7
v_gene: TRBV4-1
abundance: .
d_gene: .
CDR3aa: CASSPPGKGEQYF
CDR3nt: TGCGCCAGCAGCCCCCCCGGTAAGGGCGAGCAGTACTTC

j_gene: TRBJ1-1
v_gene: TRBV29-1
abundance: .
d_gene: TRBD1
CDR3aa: CSVSTTTGSRNTEAFF
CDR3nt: TGCAGCGTCTCCACAACGACAGGGAGCAGGAACACTGAAGCTTTCTTT

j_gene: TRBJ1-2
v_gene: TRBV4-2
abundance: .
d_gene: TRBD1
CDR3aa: CASSQEDRALYGYTF
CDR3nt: TGTGCCAGCAGCCAAGAGGACAGGGCCCTCTATGGCTACACCTTC

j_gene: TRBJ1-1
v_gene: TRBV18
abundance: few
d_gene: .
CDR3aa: CASSPGLVNTEAFF
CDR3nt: TGTGCCAGCTCACCAGGACTGGTGAACACTGAAGCTTTCTTT

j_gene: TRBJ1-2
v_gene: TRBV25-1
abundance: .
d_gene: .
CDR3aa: CASSEEGFGYGYTF
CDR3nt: TGTGCCAGCAGTGAAGAAGGGTTTGGATATGGCTACACCTTC

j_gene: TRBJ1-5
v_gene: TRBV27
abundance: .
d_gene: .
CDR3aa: CASSFEGINQPQHF
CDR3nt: TGTGCCAGCAGTTTTGAGGGAATCAATCAGCCCCAGCATTTT

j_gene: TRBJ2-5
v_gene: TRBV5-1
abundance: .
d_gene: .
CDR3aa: CASSPPTGMGETQYF
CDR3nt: TGCGCCAGCAGCCCCCCCACTGGTATGGGAGAGACCCAGTACTTC

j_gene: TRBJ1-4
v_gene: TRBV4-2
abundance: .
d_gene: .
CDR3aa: CASSQGQGDEKLFF
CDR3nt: TGTGCCAGCAGCCAAGGGCAGGGTGATGAAAAACTGTTTTTT

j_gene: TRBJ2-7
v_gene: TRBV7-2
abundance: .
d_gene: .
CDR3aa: CASSTGPTIYEQYF
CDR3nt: TGTGCCAGCTCCACCGGGCCAACGATTTACGAGCAGTACTTC

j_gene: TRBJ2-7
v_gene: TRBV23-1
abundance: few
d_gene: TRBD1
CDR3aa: CASSRLGTVKDYEQYF
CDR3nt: TGCGCCAGCAGTCGCCTTGGGACAGTGAAAGACTACGAGCAGTACTTC

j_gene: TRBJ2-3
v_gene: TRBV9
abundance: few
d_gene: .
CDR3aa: CASSSGTTDTQYF
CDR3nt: TGTGCCAGCAGCTCCGGGACCACAGATACGCAGTATTTT